The 20 T cell receptor beta chains below were found in one sample sequenced in a study of T cell responses to AZD1222 COVID-19 vaccine. Generated by immunoSEQ multiplex PCR, the TCRdb table keeps only in-frame clones and is missing some. The profile shows some 120,000 clones, 85% to 90% of them singletons. Sequencing was performed on peripheral blood, taken on day 0 of MenACWY control vaccination. These TCRs come from an adult in good health.

The rearrangement uses TRBV19 and TRBJ1-1; possible D gene TRBD1, 5 bases. Trimming shortened V by 5 bases and J by 7 bases, and 20 bases separated the two germline ends. This CDR3 contains 15 residues. The germline gives CDR1 LNHDA, CDR2 SQIVND (reference sequence). The CDR3 DNA reads TGTGCCAGTAGTCTCTCCGGGGCAAAGTTCCTTGAAGCTTTCTTT. Translating gives CASSLSGAKFLEAFF.

The chain uses TRBV4-1 and TRBJ1-1; weak D call: TRBD1 (5 bases). Germline-derived CDR1 and CDR2 are MGHRA and YSYEKL. V shed 0 bases and J shed 2 bases, with 13 bases lying between them. This CDR3 has 16 residues. CDR3 sequence: CASSQDWDQLNTEAFF. The CDR3 coding sequence is TGCGCCAGCAGCCAAGATTGGGACCAACTAAACACTGAAGCTTTCTTT.

The chain combines TRBV7-2 with TRBJ1-3; tentatively, D is TRBD1 (6 bases). The CDR3 is made up of 16 amino acids. Trimming cost V 2 bases and J 0 bases, with 11 bases left between them. Germline loops: CDR1 SGHTA, CDR2 FQGNSA. In DNA form, the CDR3 reads TGTGCCAGCAGCTTAAATCAGGGGCCCTCTGGAAACACCATATATTTT. Its translation: CASSLNQGPSGNTIYF.

The V and J genes are TRBV3-1 (or the pseudogene TRBV3-2) and TRBJ1-6, with D unresolved. Per the germline V gene, CDR1 is LGHDT and CDR2 is YNNKEL (reference sequence). This CDR3 comprises 13 residues. Trimming shortened V by 6 bases and J by 7 bases, and 10 bases separated the two germline ends. The CDR3 region has the DNA TGTGCCAGCAGTCCAACGGGCAATTCACCCCTCCACTTT. Translation: CASSPTGNSPLHF.

This chain connects TRBV11-3 to TRBJ2-7, with a possible D match to TRBD1 (6 bases). This CDR3 comprises 18 residues. Between the trimmed V and J ends, which lost 0 bases and 4 bases, there was a span of 22 bases. Germline-derived CDR1 and CDR2 are SGHNT and YENEEA. The CDR3 region has the DNA TGTGCCAGCAGCTTAGAAAAAGGGGGTGAGGACAGATCATACGAGCAGTACTTC. Protein sequence: CASSLEKGGEDRSYEQYF.

The chain is built from TRBV4-1 and TRBJ1-4; D gene unclear. Germline CDR1 reads MGHRA; CDR2 reads YSYEKL. The CDR3 length is 14 residues. The germline V and J ends were trimmed by 2 bases and 8 bases, with 12 bases remaining between them. The CDR3 region has the DNA TGCGCCAGCAGCCAACAAGAGGGATCCGAAAAACTGTTTTTT. Its translation is CASSQQEGSEKLFF.

The chain carries TRBV5-8 and TRBJ2-7; 7 bases fit TRBD1. V trimming: 0 bases; J trimming: 5 bases; junction bases outside the gene matches: 11. Per germline, CDR1 SGHTS and CDR2 YDEGEE. The CDR3 consists of 16 residues. The CDR3, as DNA: TGTGCCAGCAGCTTGGATGTCCGCAGGGGGTCCGACGAGCAGTACTTC. Its protein product is CASSLDVRRGSDEQYF.

This clone was observed a handful of times. J is TRBJ1-5 and V is TRBV19, with a weak D call TRBD1 (5 bases). This CDR3 spans 15 amino acids. From germline, CDR1 is LNHDA and CDR2 SQIVND (reference sequence). The V end lost 8 bases, the J end lost 4 bases, and 18 bases lay between the germline ends. The DNA for the CDR3 is TGTGCCAGTGCGGGGACCGGGACTCTTAATCAGCCCCAGCATTTT. It specifies CASAGTGTLNQPQHF.

This chain connects TRBV18 to TRBJ1-3; D is undetermined. The germline V gene encodes CDR1 KGHSH and CDR2 LQKENI. V lost 1 base, J lost 3 bases, and 16 bases lay in between. The CDR3 has 17 amino acids. CDR3 residues: CASSPQSPQLNGNTIYF. The CDR3 nucleotides read TGTGCCAGCTCACCACAGAGTCCACAACTAAATGGAAACACCATATATTTT.

The J gene is TRBJ2-1, the V gene TRBV30, with D perhaps matching TRBD1 (5 bases). Germline lookup yields CDR1 GTSNPN and CDR2 SVGIG (reference sequence). This CDR3 has 15 residues. V lost 4 bases to trimming and J lost 7 bases, with 20 bases between them. CDR3 residues: CAWTSRVRLSNEQFF. DNA for the CDR3: TGTGCCTGGACCTCCAGGGTGAGGTTGTCGAATGAGCAGTTCTTC.

The chain employs TRBV10-3 and TRBJ2-2; D is unclear. V was cut by 11 bases and J by 1 base, with 14 bases left in between. The CDR3 is 14 amino acids. Germline values: CDR1 ENHRY, CDR2 SYGVKD. The CDR3 bases are TGTGCCCTACGTTCACAGCGGAACACCGGGGAGCTGTTTTTT. It specifies CALRSQRNTGELFF.

The chain has TRBV29-1 and TRBJ1-1, with TRBD1 identical over 8 bases. There are 13 residues in the CDR3. The trim removed 4 bases at V and 0 bases at J, leaving 1 base unmatched. Germline-derived CDR1 and CDR2 are SQVTM and ANQGSEA. CDR3 coding DNA: TGCAGCGTTGTGGGACAGGTGAACACTGAAGCTTTCTTT. Translated: CSVVGQVNTEAFF.

The rearrangement links TRBV10-2 to TRBJ2-3; D is possibly TRBD2 (5 bases). From germline, CDR1 is WSHSY and CDR2 SAAADI. Trimming took 8 bases from V and 4 from J, leaving 13 bases between them. The CDR3 has 13 residues. This CDR3 reads CASLSLEADTQYF. The DNA of the CDR3 is TGCGCCAGCTTGAGTCTGGAGGCAGATACGCAGTATTTT.

The genes are TRBV28 and TRBJ2-3, with 11 nucleotides matching TRBD1. Germline CDR1 and CDR2: MDHEN and SYDVKM. V trimming: 3 bases; J trimming: 4 bases; junction bases outside the gene matches: 3. CDR3 length: 15 residues. CDR3 protein: CASSFRGQGADTQYF. The DNA of the CDR3 is TGTGCCAGCAGTTTTAGGGGACAGGGGGCAGATACGCAGTATTTT.

In this sample, this clone turned up once. The chain carries TRBV3-1 (or the pseudogene TRBV3-2) and TRBJ1-6; the match to TRBD1 covers 8 bases. Germline V gives CDR1 LGHDT, CDR2 YNNKEL (reference sequence). The CDR3 is 16 residues long. V shed 3 bases, J shed 2 bases, and the junction held 3 bases outside the gene matches. The chain's CDR3 is CASSHGQGPYNSPLHF. Written as DNA, the CDR3 is TGTGCCAGCAGCCACGGACAGGGCCCCTATAATTCACCCCTCCACTTT.

This chain uses TRBV11-2 with TRBJ2-7, with 9 bases aligning to TRBD1. V lost 4 bases to trimming and J lost 9 bases; unmatched junction nucleotides: 16. The CDR3 contains 16 residues. Germline-derived CDR1 and CDR2 are SGHAT and FQNNGV. In DNA, the CDR3 is TGTGCCAGCAGCTCAAGCTTGGACAGGGGTACTACGGGGCAGTACTTC. Encoded protein: CASSSSLDRGTTGQYF.

The CDR3: CASSPGQTNTEAFF. As DNA, the CDR3 is TGTGCCAGCTCACCAGGTCAGACAAACACTGAAGCTTTCTTT. This chain joins TRBV18 and TRBJ1-1, with unresolved D. With 2 bases removed from V and 2 bases from J, the gap between germline ends came to 9 bases. CDR3 length: 14 residues. Germline V CDR1 and CDR2: KGHSH, LQKENI.

This clone appeared once. The chain joins TRBV2 to TRBJ1-4; D may be TRBD1 (6 bases). V lost 7 bases and J 11 bases, leaving 11 bases between the germline ends. The CDR3 runs to 11 residues. Germline V gene data show CDR1 as SNHLY and CDR2 as FYNNEI. CDR3 DNA: TGTGCCAGCACGACAGGCGGGAAACTGTTTTTT. It translates to CASTTGGKLFF.

The chain links TRBV3-1 (or the pseudogene TRBV3-2) to TRBJ2-7, with a tentative D call TRBD2 (6 bases). Trimming removed 4 bases from V and 4 bases from J, with 8 bases in between. This CDR3 is built from 12 residues. CDR1 and CDR2 from the germline V gene are LGHDT and YNNKEL (reference sequence). CDR3 DNA: TGTGCCAGCAGCCGACTAGGGTACGAGCAGTACTTC. As protein: CASSRLGYEQYF.

The genes are TRBV30 and TRBJ1-5; possibly TRBD1 for D (6 bases). V was cut by 2 bases and J by 7 bases, with 12 bases left in between. The CDR3 consists of 13 residues. The germline V gene has CDR1 GTSNPN and CDR2 SVGIG (reference sequence). The CDR3, as DNA: TGTGCCTGGAGTCCCAACAGGGTACAGCCCCAGCATTTT. Its translation is CAWSPNRVQPQHF. The entire variable domain, with the rest obtained from reference TRBV30 and TRBJ1-5, is as follows: SQTIHQWPATLVQPVGSPLSLECTVEGTSNPNLYWYRQAAGRGLQLLFYSVGIGQISSEVPQNLSASRPQDRQFILSSKKLLLSDSGFYLCAWSPNRVQPQHFGDGTRLSIL.